This T cell receptor beta chain was sequenced in a study of blood T cell repertoires in COVID-19. Using immunoSEQ multiplex PCR, the repertoire was profiled, and TCRdb retains in-frame clones only, with some absent. Of roughly 430,000 clones in the sample, around 90% were seen once. Germline V gene lookup returns CDR1 WSHSY and CDR2 SAAADI. With V trimmed by 6 bases and J by 7 bases, 11 bases remained unmatched. This CDR3 has 16 residues. Sequencing was done on a sample of PBMCs or T cells enriched from blood (not recorded which). The sequence was obtained from a woman between 40 and 55 years old with acute COVID-19. The V gene is TRBV10-2, the J gene TRBJ2-1; TRBD2 matches at 11 bases. The DNA of the CDR3 is TGCGCCAGCAGCATTAGCGGGGGGGCCGTTTTGAATGAGCAGTTCTTC. It yields the protein CASSISGGAVLNEQFF.